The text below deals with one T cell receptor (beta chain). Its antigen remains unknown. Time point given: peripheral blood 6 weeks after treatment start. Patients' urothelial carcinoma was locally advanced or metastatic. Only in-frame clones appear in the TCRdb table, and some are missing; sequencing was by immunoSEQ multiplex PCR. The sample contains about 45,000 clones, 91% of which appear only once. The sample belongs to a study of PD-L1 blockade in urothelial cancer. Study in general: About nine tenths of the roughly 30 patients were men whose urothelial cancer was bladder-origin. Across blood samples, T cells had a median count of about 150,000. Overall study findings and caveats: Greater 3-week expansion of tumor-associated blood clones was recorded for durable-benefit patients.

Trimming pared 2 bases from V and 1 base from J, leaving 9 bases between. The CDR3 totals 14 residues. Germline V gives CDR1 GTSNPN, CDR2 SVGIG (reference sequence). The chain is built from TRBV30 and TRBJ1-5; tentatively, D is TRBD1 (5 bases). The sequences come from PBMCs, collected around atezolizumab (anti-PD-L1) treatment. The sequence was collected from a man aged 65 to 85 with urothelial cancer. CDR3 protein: CAWSPGVSNQPQHF. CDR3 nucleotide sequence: TGTGCCTGGAGTCCGGGGGTAAGCAATCAGCCCCAGCATTTT.